This TCR beta chain was retrieved from a study of T-cell memory formation after mild COVID-19. Study at large: TCR clusters largely stayed donor specific. Study-wide points: CD4/CD8 balance held among clones contracting day 15 to 85, and later expanders leaned CD4+. The study detected some responding clones in pre-infection memory, suggesting cross-reactive memory joined.

On this clonotype: Its antigen is unknown.

The CDR3 has 12 amino acids. Germline values: CDR1 MNHEY, CDR2 SVGEGT. Between the trimmed V and J ends, which lost 6 bases and 7 bases, there was a span of 10 bases. TCRdb fed the 5' RACE reads into MiXCR, producing one record per CDR3 protein. The table lists approximately 170,000 distinct CDR3 sequences, 10% to 15% of them singletons. This clonotype was obtained from a man between 18 and 29 years old who had mild COVID-19 (a few samples of this study predate the infection). Cell type and time point are not known. The sequenced sample consisted of PBMCs or a T cell subset sorted from them (not recorded which). This chain connects TRBV6-2 or TRBV6-3 to TRBJ2-1; D remains ambiguous. This CDR3 reads CASRTLWNEQFF. In nucleotides, the CDR3 is TGTGCCAGCAGGACGTTATGGAATGAGCAGTTCTTC.